This T cell receptor beta chain was identified in a study of shared clonotypes between healthy human individuals (dated by TCRdb to 2020 to 2022). About the full investigation: Two women and a few men aged 18 to 49 years were included in the cohort. For each donor, CD4 naive and CD4 memory were each run on three plates, CD8 naive on two plates, and CD8 memory on one plate. The study deeply sequenced blood TCR repertoires of about five healthy adults to estimate repertoire size and the extent of clonotype sharing between individuals. Different laboratories and diverse techniques were used to prepare libraries and sequence TCR repertoires, to increase sequencing depth and limit assay-specific biases. Each donor's leukapheresis produced roughly between roughly 0.85 and 9.5 billion PBMCs. The full study reports these points: Across a few donors, approximately 4.6% of naive CD4, approximately 4% of naive CD8, 2.3% of memory CD4, and 0.4% of memory CD8 clonotypes were shared. Even with the large sequencing depth, rarefaction of the sorted-subset datasets indicated that sequencing was incomplete. Larger estimated clonotype richness was generally found for naive subsets than for memory subsets. Compared with non-shared clonotypes, the clonotypes found in all four sorted-subset donors had higher generation probabilities. Based on pairwise subsampling, the degree of clonotype sharing among donors was expected to be affected by sequencing depth. The small number of donors limited the genetic and exposure-history diversity represented. Sampling was limited to blood, and TCR repertoires in tissue likely differ from TCR repertoires in blood.

The donors were healthy, HIV-negative adults with no recently reported acute infections or vaccinations. All donors were Caucasian adults living in Nashville, Tennessee, USA. CD4+ T cells were enriched by magnetic negative selection; naive cells were then positively selected on CD45RA, and the negative fraction formed the memory subset. Blood was collected by leukapheresis, and PBMCs were isolated by Ficoll-Histopaque density gradient centrifugation and then cryopreserved in liquid nitrogen vapor phase. Analytical flow cytometry was used to check the purity and quantity of each magnetically sorted T cell population. Genomic DNA was isolated from every sorted fraction and measured by UV absorbance on a Nanodrop 2000c. Using the deep immunoSEQ assay, multiplex PCR amplified TCR CDR3 regions from genomic DNA. Extracted genomic DNA from each cell subset was spread evenly across all wells of several immunoSEQ 96-well plates, with each plate serving as a replicate. Each replicate PCR for sorted subsets received around 210 ng genomic DNA, equal to about 29,000 T cell genomes. Purified libraries were measured with a Qubit 3.0 fluorometer, size-checked on a Bioanalyzer 2100, and measured again with the KAPA Library Quantification kit. Every immunoSEQ 96-well plate was sequenced on a dedicated single-read 150-cycle Illumina NextSeq 550 flow cell. For the original study's pipeline: Because the immunoSEQ output held only junctional sequences and lacked quality scores, the filtering could not match the filtering applied to full-length reads. To assign V/J genes and CDR3, sequences were annotated using PyIR, a Python wrapper for IgBLAST v1.9, with IMGT germline references. Reads with weak V/J assignments (E-value above 1e-6), missing CDR3, stop codons, out-of-frame junctions, or ambiguous translated residues were removed. V3J clonotypes were defined by identical inferred V gene, J gene, and CDR3 amino acid sequence. Percentage overlap between repertoires was computed as shared unique clonotypes divided by the size of the smaller repertoire. RTK rarefaction, the Chao1 estimator, and Recon v2.1 estimates of unobserved clonotypes were used to assess repertoire richness. OLGA was used to compute generation probabilities for all TCRbeta clonotypes that the gDNA method yielded from several donors. The clones in this table, taken by TCRdb from immuneACCESS, are in-frame only. Not every clone is retained; where verified, under half of the shortfall comes from an unresolved V gene, and the cause of the rest is unknown. For V, J and clone size, that table is used; D and trimming come from the DNA. The sample has roughly 2 million clones on record, roughly 94% of them singletons. 0.13% of the sample is in the top ten clones.

Regarding this clone: The clone's antigen remains unknown. No quality values exist for individual bases; no much larger clone is one base distant.

The CDR3 covers 15 residues, taking in both the cysteine and the phenylalanine. The DNA shown is the 45-base CDR3, in frame from base 1. Per the germline V gene, SGHRS is the CDR1 and YFSETQ is the CDR2. The germline V end is reduced by 3 bases and the J end by 5 bases; junction bases left unmatched: 5. Sequenced: naive CD4+ T cells sorted from blood. Explained via the paper, the cell subset or site label denotes: CD45RA+ positively selected. The rearranged chain carries TRBV5-1 and TRBJ1-4, with 9 bases matching TRBD1. This receptor was identified in a man between 18 and 29 years old in good health. The bases read TGCGCCAGCAGCTCGGGGGACAGGGAGAATGAAAAACTGTTTTTT. Its product reads: CASSSGDRENEKLFF. The full variable domain, completed from the reference TRBV5-1 and TRBJ1-4 proteins outside the CDR3, reads KAGVTQTPRYLIKTRGQQVTLSCSPISGHRSVSWYQQTPGQGLQFLFEYFSETQRNKGNFPGRFSGRQFSNSRSEMNVSTLELGDSALYLCASSSGDRENEKLFFGSGTQLSVL.